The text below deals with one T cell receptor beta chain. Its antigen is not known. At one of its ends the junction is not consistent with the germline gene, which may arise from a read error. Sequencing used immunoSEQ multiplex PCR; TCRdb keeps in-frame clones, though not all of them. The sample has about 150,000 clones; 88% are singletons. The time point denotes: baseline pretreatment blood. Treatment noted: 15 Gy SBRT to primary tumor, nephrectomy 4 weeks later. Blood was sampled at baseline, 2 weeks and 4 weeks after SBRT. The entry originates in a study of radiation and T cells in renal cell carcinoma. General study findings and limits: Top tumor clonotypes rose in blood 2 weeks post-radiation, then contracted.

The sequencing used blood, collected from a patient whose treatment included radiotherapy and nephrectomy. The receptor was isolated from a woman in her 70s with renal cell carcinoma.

This chain's CDR3 is CASSLKSSGGPETQYF. CDR3 nucleotide sequence: TGTGCTAGCAGCTTAAAATCTAGCGGGGGTCCAGAGACCCAGTACTTC. This chain joins TRBV7-7 and TRBJ2-5; 10 nucleotides align to TRBD2. This CDR3 contains 16 residues. CDR1 is SSHAT, CDR2 FNYEAQ, per germline (reference sequence).